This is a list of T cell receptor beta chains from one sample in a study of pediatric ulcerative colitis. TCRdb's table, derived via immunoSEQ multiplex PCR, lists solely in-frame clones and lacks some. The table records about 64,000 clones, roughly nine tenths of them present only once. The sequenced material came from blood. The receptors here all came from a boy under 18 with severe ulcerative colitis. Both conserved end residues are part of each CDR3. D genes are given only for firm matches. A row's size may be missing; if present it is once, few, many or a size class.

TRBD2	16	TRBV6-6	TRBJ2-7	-	TGTGCCAGCAGTTACACCTCGACTAGCATATCCTACGAGCAGTACTTC	CASSYTSTSISYEQYF
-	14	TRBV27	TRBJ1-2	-	TGTGCCAGCAGTTTATCGCTGGGGAGGAGTGGCTACACCTTC	CASSLSLGRSGYTF
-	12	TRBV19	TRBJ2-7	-	TGTGCCAGCCAAGGGCGCTCCTACGAGCAGTACTTC	CASQGRSYEQYF
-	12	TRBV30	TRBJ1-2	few	TGTGCCTGGAGTGTTCAGGGTTGGGGCTACACCTTC	CAWSVQGWGYTF
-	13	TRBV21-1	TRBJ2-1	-	TGTGCCAGCAGCAAGGCTAGCTCGAATGAGCAGTTCTTC	CASSKASSNEQFF
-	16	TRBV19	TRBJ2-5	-	TGTGCCAGTAGTATATCCCGGGGAGCGATACAAGAGACCCAGTACTTC	CASSISRGAIQETQYF
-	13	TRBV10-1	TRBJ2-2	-	TGCGCCAGCAGTGTAAGGGACACCGGGGAGCTGTTTTTT	CASSVRDTGELFF
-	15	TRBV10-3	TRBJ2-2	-	TGTGCCATCAGTGTAAAAACGGGAGAAAAGGGGGAGCTGTTTTTT	CAISVKTGEKGELFF
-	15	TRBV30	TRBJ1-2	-	TGTGCCTGGAGCCTCGTTTCGGGCACAACCTATGGCTACACCTTC	CAWSLVSGTTYGYTF
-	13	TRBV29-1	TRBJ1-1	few	TGCAGCGTGACGGGACGGCTGAACACTGAAGCTTTCTTT	CSVTGRLNTEAFF
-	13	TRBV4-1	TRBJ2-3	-	TGCGCCAGCTTGGGGGACCTCACAGATACGCAGTATTTT	CASLGDLTDTQYF
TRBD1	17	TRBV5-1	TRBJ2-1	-	TGCGCCAGCAGCCTGCGTGAGATTGGACAGGGTAGGAATGAGCAGTTCTTC	CASSLREIGQGRNEQFF
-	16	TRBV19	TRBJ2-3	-	TGTGCCAGTAGTATAGTGCGCGGTTCTAGCACAGATACGCAGTATTTT	CASSIVRGSSTDTQYF
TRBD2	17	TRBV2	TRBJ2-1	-	TGTGCCAGCAGCGCCGGACTAGCGGGTCCCTCCTACAATGAGCAGTTCTTC	CASSAGLAGPSYNEQFF
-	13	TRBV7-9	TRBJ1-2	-	TGTGCCAGCAGCTTAGAAGACTTGAGTGGCTACACCTTC	CASSLEDLSGYTF
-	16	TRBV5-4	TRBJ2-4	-	TGTGCCAGCAGCCTAGGGATTGCGGACTATCAGGACATTCAGTACTTC	CASSLGIADYQDIQYF
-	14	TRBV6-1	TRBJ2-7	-	TGTGCCAGCAGTGAATACCGTCAGGGTTACGAGCAGTACTTC	CASSEYRQGYEQYF
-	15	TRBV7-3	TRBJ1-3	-	TGTGCCAGCAGCCTCAACGGGGAGTCTGGAAACACCATATATTTT	CASSLNGESGNTIYF
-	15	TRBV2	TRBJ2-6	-	TGTGCCAGCAGTGGGGCAGGGCGCGGGGCCAACGTCCTGACTTTC	CASSGAGRGANVLTF
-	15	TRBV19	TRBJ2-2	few	-	CASTSVGPNTGELFF
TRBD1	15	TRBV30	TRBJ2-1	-	TGTGCCTGGAGTGTTCCGGACCGAAGGGGGCCTGAGCAGTTCTTC	CAWSVPDRRGPEQFF
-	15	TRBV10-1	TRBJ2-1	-	TGCGCCAGCAGTGAGTCCGTCAGGGGAGTCCATGAGCAGTTCTTC	CASSESVRGVHEQFF
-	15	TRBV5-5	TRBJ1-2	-	TGTGCCAGCAGCCAAGAGGACTCTGCTAACTATGGCTACACCTTC	CASSQEDSANYGYTF
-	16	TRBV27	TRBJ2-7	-	TGTGCCAGCAGTCCCCTTCCAGCTCGGATCAACCACGAGCAGTACTTC	CASSPLPARINHEQYF
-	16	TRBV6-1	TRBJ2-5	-	TGTGCCAGCAGTGTTCGGTCGGGTTGGAACCAAGAGACCCAGTACTTC	CASSVRSGWNQETQYF
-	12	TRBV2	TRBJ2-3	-	TGTGCCAGCCCTGACGGCACAGATACGCAGTATTTT	CASPDGTDTQYF
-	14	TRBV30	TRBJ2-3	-	TGTGCCTGGAGCGATGGGGGAATCACAGATACGCAGTATTTT	CAWSDGGITDTQYF
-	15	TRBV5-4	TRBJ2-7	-	TGTGCCAGCAGCTTGGATCCGGCGGGATTGAACGAGCAGTACTTC	CASSLDPAGLNEQYF
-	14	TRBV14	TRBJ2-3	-	TGTGCCAGCAGCCTAAAGTGGAGCGGAGATACGCAGTATTTT	CASSLKWSGDTQYF
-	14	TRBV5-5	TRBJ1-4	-	TGTGCCAGCAGCCAGGACGCGCCTAATGAAAAACTGTTTTTT	CASSQDAPNEKLFF
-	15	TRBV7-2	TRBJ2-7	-	TGTGCCAGCAGCTTGGGAGACGCACTCCCCTACGAGCAGTACTTC	CASSLGDALPYEQYF
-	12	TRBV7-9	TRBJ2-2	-	TGTGCCAGCAGCTTATCCCCTCGGGAGCTGTTTTTT	CASSLSPRELFF
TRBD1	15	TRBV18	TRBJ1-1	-	TGTGCCAGCTCACCACCCAAGGGGGCCGAAATTGAAGCTTTCTTT	CASSPPKGAEIEAFF
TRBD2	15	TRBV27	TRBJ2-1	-	TGTGCCAGCAGTTTCGGACTAGTTTCCTACAATGAGCAGTTCTTC	CASSFGLVSYNEQFF
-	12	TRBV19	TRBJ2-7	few	TGTGCCAGTAGGACAGATACCTACGAGCAGTACTTC	CASRTDTYEQYF
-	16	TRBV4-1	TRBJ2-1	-	TGCGCCAGCAGCCAAGATTCCACGACTTCCTACAATGAGCAGTTCTTC	CASSQDSTTSYNEQFF
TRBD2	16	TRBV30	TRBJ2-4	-	TGTGCCTGGAGCGATAGCGGGAGAGCCTACAAAAACATTCAGTACTTC	CAWSDSGRAYKNIQYF
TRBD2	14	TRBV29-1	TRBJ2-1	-	TGCAGCGGCAGCACTAGCGGGAGTTTTGATGAGCAGTTCTTC	CSGSTSGSFDEQFF
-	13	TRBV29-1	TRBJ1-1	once	TGCAGCGTTACCCGGGGGGAGAACACTGAAGCTTTCTTT	CSVTRGENTEAFF
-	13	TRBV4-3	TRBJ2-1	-	TGCGCCAGCAGCCAGGTTAATTACAATGAGCAGTTCTTC	CASSQVNYNEQFF
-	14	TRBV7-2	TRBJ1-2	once	TGTGCCAGCAGCTTAGGTTTAGGGACCAGTGAGGACACCTTC	CASSLGLGTSEDTF
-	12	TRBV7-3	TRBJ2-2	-	TGTGCCAGCAGCTTAATCACCGGGGAGCTGTTTTTT	CASSLITGELFF
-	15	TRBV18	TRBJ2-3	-	TGTGCCAGCTCACTTAAAGGGTGGCACACAGATACGCAGTATTTT	CASSLKGWHTDTQYF